The clone carrying this T cell receptor beta chain was seen more than once but under ten times. What it binds is not known. V shed 2 bases and J shed 5 bases, with 9 bases lying between them. The CDR3 spans 13 residues. Germline V gene data show CDR1 as SNHLY and CDR2 as FYNNEI. The data stem from a study of beta chain features in type 1 diabetes. In the study overall: The study examined about 100 million sorted cells across all samples.

Investigators reverse transcribed all isolated RNA, so they sequenced expressed TCRB transcripts. About 3.57 million reads per sample were averaged for naive, central memory and regulatory samples. TCRdb's table, derived via immunoSEQ multiplex PCR, lists solely in-frame clones and lacks some. The sample has more than 550,000 clones; over 12% are singletons. Broader study findings: Any HLA-type effect on TCRB rearrangement remained unresolved here. In all four CD4+ subsets, TCRB CDR3 length was significantly, moderately reduced in type 1 diabetes. Reads derived from cDNA could over-represent cells showing high TCR expression.

The TCR originated in a man aged 18 to 35 with type 1 diabetes. J is TRBJ2-5 and V is TRBV2, with unresolved D. Material for sequencing was naive CD4+ T cells from blood. CDR3 DNA sequence: TGTGCCAGCAGTGAACTGGAACGGGAGACCCAGTACTTC. This encodes CASSELERETQYF.